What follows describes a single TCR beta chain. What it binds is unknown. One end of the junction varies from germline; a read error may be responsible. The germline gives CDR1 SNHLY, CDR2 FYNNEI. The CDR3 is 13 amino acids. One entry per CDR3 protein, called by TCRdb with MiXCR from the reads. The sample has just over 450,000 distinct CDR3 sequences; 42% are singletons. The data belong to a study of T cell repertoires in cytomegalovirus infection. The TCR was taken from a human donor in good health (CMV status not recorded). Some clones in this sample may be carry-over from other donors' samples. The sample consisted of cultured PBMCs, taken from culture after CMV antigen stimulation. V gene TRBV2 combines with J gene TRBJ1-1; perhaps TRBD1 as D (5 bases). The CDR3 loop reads CASRDSRNTEAFF. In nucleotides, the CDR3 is TGTGCCAGCCGTGACAGTAGGAACACTGAAGCTTTCTTT.